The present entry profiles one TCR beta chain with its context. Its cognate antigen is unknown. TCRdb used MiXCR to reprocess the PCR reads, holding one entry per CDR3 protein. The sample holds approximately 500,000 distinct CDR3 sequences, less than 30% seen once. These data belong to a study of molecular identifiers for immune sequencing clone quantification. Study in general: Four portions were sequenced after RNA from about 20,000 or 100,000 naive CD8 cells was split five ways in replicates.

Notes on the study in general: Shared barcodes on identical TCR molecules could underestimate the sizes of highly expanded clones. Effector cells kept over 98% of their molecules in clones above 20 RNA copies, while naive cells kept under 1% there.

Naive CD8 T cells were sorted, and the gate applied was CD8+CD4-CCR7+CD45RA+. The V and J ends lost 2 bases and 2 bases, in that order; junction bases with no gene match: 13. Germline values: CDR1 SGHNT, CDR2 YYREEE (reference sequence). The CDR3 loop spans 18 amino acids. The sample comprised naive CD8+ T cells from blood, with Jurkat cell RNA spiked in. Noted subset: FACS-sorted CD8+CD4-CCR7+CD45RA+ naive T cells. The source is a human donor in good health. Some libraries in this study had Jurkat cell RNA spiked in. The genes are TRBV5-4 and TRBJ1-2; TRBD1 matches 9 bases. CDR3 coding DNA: TGTGCCAGCAGCTTTCCCGACGATAGACAGGGGGAAAACTATGGCTACACCTTC. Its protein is CASSFPDDRQGENYGYTF.